Presented here are 19 T cell receptor beta chains from one specimen sequenced in a study of T cells after yellow fever vaccination. TCRdb re-called the 5' RACE reads through MiXCR, storing one row per CDR3 protein. The sample lists hundreds of thousands of distinct CDR3 sequences, approximately 13% occurring once. Sequencing used PBMCs, obtained on the day of the yellow fever booster vaccination. The receptors originated from a young man who received the YFV17D yellow fever vaccine.

This clonotype occurred a few times. V usage is TRBV2 and J usage is TRBJ2-7; no clear D. The CDR3 covers 14 residues. Per the germline V gene, CDR1 is SNHLY and CDR2 is FYNNEI. V lost 3 bases to trimming and J lost 1 base, with 10 bases between them. Written as DNA, the CDR3 is TGTGCCAGCAGTGAGGTGACATGGTCCTACGAGCAGTACTTC. Protein sequence: CASSEVTWSYEQYF.

CDR3 loop: CSAGTGNVRGLYEQYF. CDR3 DNA: TGCAGTGCAGGGACAGGGAATGTGCGGGGCCTCTACGAGCAGTACTTC. This rearrangement joins TRBV20-1 to TRBJ2-7, with 9 nucleotides matching TRBD1. The CDR3 sequence is 16 residues long. V was clipped by 6 bases and J by 3 bases; unmatched bases: 15. Germline assignment: CDR1 DFQATT and CDR2 SNEGSKA (reference sequence).

J is TRBJ2-7 and V is TRBV7-9, with 11 nucleotides matching TRBD1. Germline V CDR1 and CDR2: SEHNR, FQNEAQ (reference sequence). Trimming cost V 4 bases and J 7 bases; bases outside gene matches: 12. The CDR3 loop spans 16 amino acids. CDR3 sequence: CASSSTPGQGEYEQYF. The CDR3 region has the DNA TGTGCCAGCAGCTCTACCCCGGGACAGGGGGAGTATGAGCAGTACTTC.

This clonotype was picked up many times. The rearrangement links TRBV4-3 to TRBJ2-7; 7 bases are a match to TRBD2. Looked up from germline, CDR1 is LGHNA and CDR2 is YSLEER. This CDR3 spans 15 amino acids. Unmatched junction bases numbered 9, after V lost 1 base and J lost 6 bases. The CDR3, as DNA: TGCGCCAGCAGCCAAGGGCGGGAGATTCGTTCCGAGCAGTACTTC. Translating gives CASSQGREIRSEQYF.

This clonotype was observed a handful of times. The rearrangement joins TRBV19 to TRBJ2-7, with D possibly matching TRBD1 (6 bases). CDR3 length equals 16 residues. Trimming stripped 1 base from V and 1 base from J, with 14 bases between. Germline loops: CDR1 LNHDA, CDR2 SQIVND (reference sequence). The CDR3 spells CASSIGTGTISYEQYF. CDR3 sequence (DNA): TGTGCCAGTAGTATAGGAACCGGGACAATTTCCTACGAGCAGTACTTC.

There are a few counts of this clonotype. This chain links TRBV5-5 with TRBJ2-2; TRBD2 agrees at 8 bases. Germline lookup yields CDR1 SGHKS and CDR2 YYEKEE (reference sequence). There are 16 residues in the CDR3. J was trimmed by 3 bases and V by 3 bases; bases with no gene match: 7. CDR3: CASSSSGRTYTGELFF. The CDR3 DNA reads TGTGCCAGCAGCTCAAGCGGGAGAACCTACACCGGGGAGCTGTTTTTT. Supplemented by reference TRBV5-5 and TRBJ2-2, the full variable domain reads DAGVTQSPTHLIKTRGQQVTLRCSPISGHKSVSWYQQVLGQGPQFIFQYYEKEERGRGNFPDRFSARQFPNYSSELNVNALLLGDSALYLCASSSSGRTYTGELFFGEGSRLTVL.

This clonotype was seen ten or more times. The chain has TRBV12-3 or TRBV12-4 and TRBJ2-1, with 13 bases identical to TRBD2. The J segment lost 4 bases and the V segment lost 0 bases, leaving 0 bases of the junction unmatched. The length of the CDR3 is 16 residues. CDR3 protein: CASSLAGLAGYNEQFF. Written as DNA, the CDR3 is TGTGCCAGCAGTTTAGCGGGACTAGCGGGATACAATGAGCAGTTCTTC.

This clonotype was observed a few times. J is TRBJ2-1 and V is TRBV4-2; D unclear. V was pared by 0 bases and J by 7 bases, with 25 bases between. CDR1 is LGHNA, CDR2 YNFKEQ, per germline. CDR3 length equals 19 residues. The CDR3 bases are TGTGCCAGCAGCCAAGATCTAAAGGCTAGGGTTAGCTACTATAATGAGCAGTTCTTC. Amino acids: CASSQDLKARVSYYNEQFF.

A few counts support this clonotype. The rearrangement uses TRBV4-2 and TRBJ2-6; the D gene is possibly TRBD2 (6 bases). The CDR3 totals 18 residues. V lost 1 base, J lost 0 bases, and 13 bases lay in between. Germline-derived CDR1 and CDR2 are LGHNA and YNFKEQ. The CDR3 protein is CASSQGGTGVSGANVLTF. The CDR3 DNA is TGTGCCAGCAGCCAAGGGGGGACGGGAGTCTCTGGGGCCAACGTCCTGACTTTC.

This clonotype turned up a few times. The gene calls are TRBV10-3 and TRBJ1-2, with TRBD1 matching 9 bases. Looked up from germline, CDR1 is ENHRY and CDR2 is SYGVKD. Trimming cost V 2 bases and J 4 bases; bases outside gene matches: 5. This CDR3 spans 15 amino acids. The CDR3 is CAISEGGTGRYGYTF. For the CDR3, the DNA is TGTGCCATCAGTGAGGGGGGGACAGGGCGCTATGGCTACACCTTC.

This clonotype came up a few times. The chain is built from TRBV4-3 and TRBJ1-4; 7 nucleotides align to TRBD1. CDR1 is LGHNA, CDR2 YSLEER, per germline. With V trimmed by 1 base and J by 7 bases, 9 bases remained unmatched. CDR3 length: 16 amino acids. The CDR3 DNA reads as TGCGCCAGCAGCCAAGGACAGGGTAGGGGCGGTGAAAAACTGTTTTTT. Amino acid sequence: CASSQGQGRGGEKLFF.

The chain combines TRBV18 with TRBJ2-3, with TRBD2 matching over 15 bases. Trimming removed 1 base from V and 2 bases from J; junction bases left unmatched: 4. The CDR3 is 18 residues long. Germline CDR1 KGHSH, CDR2 LQKENI. CDR3 loop: CASSPLGTSGRTTDTQYF. The DNA of the CDR3 is TGTGCCAGCTCACCACTCGGGACTAGCGGGAGGACCACAGATACGCAGTATTTT.

The chain is built from TRBV28 and TRBJ2-5; D is ambiguous. Germline loops: CDR1 MDHEN, CDR2 SYDVKM. V was trimmed by 7 bases and J by 3 bases, leaving 6 bases between them. The CDR3 spans 11 residues. For the CDR3, the DNA is TGTGCCAGCATAGGGAAAGAGACCCAGTACTTC. Translation gives CASIGKETQYF.

The sample holds a few counts of this clonotype. This chain uses TRBV5-5 with TRBJ1-5; no clear D gene. CDR3 length: 14 amino acids. CDR1 and CDR2 from the germline V gene are SGHKS and YYEKEE (reference sequence). Trimming removed 4 bases from V and 3 bases from J, with 11 bases in between. The CDR3 DNA reads TGTGCCAGCAGCAACGGGCATTCCAATCAGCCCCAGCATTTT. Its translation: CASSNGHSNQPQHF.

This rearrangement joins TRBV10-3 to TRBJ1-2; D gene uncertain. V lost 2 bases to trimming and J lost 1 base, with 2 bases between them. There are 12 residues in the CDR3. In germline, CDR1 is ENHRY, CDR2 SYGVKD. The CDR3 coding sequence is TGTGCCATCAGTGAGGATAACTATGGCTACACCTTC. Translated, it gives CAISEDNYGYTF.

The rearrangement links TRBV7-2 to TRBJ2-7; D not resolved. The V end was cut by 5 bases, the J end by 7 bases, with 12 bases between. The CDR3 runs to 12 residues. The germline V gene encodes CDR1 SGHTA and CDR2 FQGNSA. This CDR3 is CASSRNIGEQYF. For the CDR3, the DNA is TGTGCCAGCAGCCGTAATATTGGGGAGCAGTACTTC.

The V call is TRBV28, the J call TRBJ2-3; D unclear. CDR1 is MDHEN, CDR2 SYDVKM, per germline. The CDR3 is made up of 15 amino acids. V was trimmed by 4 bases and J by 7 bases, leaving 18 bases between them. Here the CDR3 reads CASSSFRIALNTQYF. In DNA form, the CDR3 reads TGTGCCAGCAGTTCGTTCAGAATCGCCCTAAATACGCAGTATTTT.

This chain joins TRBV7-2 and TRBJ2-3, with 7 positions matching TRBD2. The germline CDR1 and CDR2 sequences are SGHTA and FQGNSA. The trim removed 6 bases at V and 3 bases at J, leaving 9 bases unmatched. The CDR3 spans 15 residues. CDR3 loop: CASRFFGGSTDTQYF. CDR3 DNA: TGTGCCAGCAGATTCTTCGGCGGGAGTACAGATACGCAGTATTTT.

This clonotype was detected a few times. J is TRBJ2-1 and V is TRBV5-6; D remains ambiguous. The germline V and J ends were trimmed by 2 bases and 3 bases, with 12 bases remaining between them. The CDR3 extends over 15 amino acids. Germline CDR1 reads SGHDT; CDR2 reads YYEEEE. Here the CDR3 DNA reads TGTGCCAGCAGCTTTAAACCGCGTATCTACAATGAGCAGTTCTTC. Protein: CASSFKPRIYNEQFF.